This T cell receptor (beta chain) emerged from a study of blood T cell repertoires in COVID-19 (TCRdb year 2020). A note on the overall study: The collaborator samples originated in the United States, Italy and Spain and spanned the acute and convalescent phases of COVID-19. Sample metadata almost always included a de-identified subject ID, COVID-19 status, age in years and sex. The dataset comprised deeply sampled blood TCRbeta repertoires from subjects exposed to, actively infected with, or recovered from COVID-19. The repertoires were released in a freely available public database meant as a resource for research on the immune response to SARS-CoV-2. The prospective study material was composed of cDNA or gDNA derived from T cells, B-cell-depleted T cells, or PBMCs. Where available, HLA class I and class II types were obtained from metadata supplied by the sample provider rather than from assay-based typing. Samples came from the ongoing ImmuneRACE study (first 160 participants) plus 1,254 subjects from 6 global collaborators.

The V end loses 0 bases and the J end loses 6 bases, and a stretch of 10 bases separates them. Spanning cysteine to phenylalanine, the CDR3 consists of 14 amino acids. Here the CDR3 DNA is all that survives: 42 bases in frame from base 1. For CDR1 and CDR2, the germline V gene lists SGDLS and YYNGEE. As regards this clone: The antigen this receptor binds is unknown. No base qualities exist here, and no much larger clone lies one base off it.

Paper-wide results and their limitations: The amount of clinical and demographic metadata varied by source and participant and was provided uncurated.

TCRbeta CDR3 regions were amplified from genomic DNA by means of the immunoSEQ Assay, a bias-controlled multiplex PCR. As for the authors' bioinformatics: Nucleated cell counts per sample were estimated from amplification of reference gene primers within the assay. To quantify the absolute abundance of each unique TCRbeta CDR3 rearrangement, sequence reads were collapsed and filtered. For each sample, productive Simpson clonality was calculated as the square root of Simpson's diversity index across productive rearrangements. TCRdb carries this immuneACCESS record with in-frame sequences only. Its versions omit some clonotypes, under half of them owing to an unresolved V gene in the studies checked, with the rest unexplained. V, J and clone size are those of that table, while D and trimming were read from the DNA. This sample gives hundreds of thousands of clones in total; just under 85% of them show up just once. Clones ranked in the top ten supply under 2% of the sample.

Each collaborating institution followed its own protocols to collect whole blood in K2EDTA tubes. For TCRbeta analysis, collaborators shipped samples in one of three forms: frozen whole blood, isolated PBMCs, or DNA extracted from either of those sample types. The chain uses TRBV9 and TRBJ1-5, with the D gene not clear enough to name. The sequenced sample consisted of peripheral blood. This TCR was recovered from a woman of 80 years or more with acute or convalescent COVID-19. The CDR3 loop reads CASSVGQAGQPQHF. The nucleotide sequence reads TGTGCCAGCAGCGTAGGTCAGGCGGGTCAGCCCCAGCATTTT.